The T cell receptor beta chain under discussion was sequenced for a study of T cell repertoires in cytomegalovirus infection. For this clonotype: The target antigen is unknown.

In TCRdb, the reads were re-called with MiXCR into one record per CDR3 protein. The table has 650,000 to 900,000 distinct CDR3 sequences, about 28% seen once. Trimming stripped 3 bases from V and 2 bases from J, with 8 bases between. Germline V gene data show CDR1 as SNHLY and CDR2 as FYNNEI. The CDR3 consists of 14 residues. The V call is TRBV2, the J call TRBJ1-3; D unresolved. The sequence was obtained from a human donor in good health (CMV status not recorded). Some clones in this sample may be carry-over from other donors' samples. Material: cultured CD8+ T cells from PBMCs, obtained from culture after CMV antigen stimulation. CDR3 in amino acids: CASSDTETGNTIYF. CDR3 in DNA: TGTGCCAGCAGTGACACAGAAACTGGAAACACCATATATTTT.